The source of this TCR beta chain is a study of blood T cells in healthy people across ages. Study information: Researchers report that template switching captured about one barcoded beta molecule per two T cells. Study-level findings and limits: With age, beta diversity per million T cells declined roughly linearly, significantly by about 37.

Primers used in a second PCR of about 6 to 11 cycles were a sample-barcoded 5' primer and a J-beta primer mix. MiXCR, run by TCRdb on the 5' RACE reads, gives a single entry per CDR3 protein. Among about 1.4 million distinct CDR3 sequences listed, 59% were seen once. The CDR3 totals 15 residues. Deletions cut 0 bases from V and 1 base from J, with 9 bases between. Germline CDR1 MGHRA, CDR2 YSYEKL. On this clonotype: Antigen unknown.

Isolation yielded PBMCs, at least 6.5 million per sample, in every case. Sample: blood. The TCR sequence derives from a man between 18 and 35 years old in good health. The rearrangement links TRBV4-1 to TRBJ1-2, with D perhaps TRBD1 (5 bases). CDR3 DNA sequence: TGCGCCAGCAGCCAAGAGGGGCAGGGTAACTATGGCTACACCTTC. Its protein product is CASSQEGQGNYGYTF.